This T cell receptor (beta chain) was profiled in a study of graft-versus-host responses after intestinal transplantation. As for the study in general: Each recipient received anti-thymocyte globulin induction, then tacrolimus and steroids for roughly 3 years.

The data were produced by immunoSEQ multiplex PCR, yet TCRdb's version contains in-frame clones alone and is incomplete. Counted here are about 86,000 clones, approximately 90% occurring once; the ten biggest clones make up approximately 0.28%. Overall study findings and caveats: GvH clones occurred in recipient marrow; some first appeared in ileum or blood. Allografts from individuals with graft-donor T cell macrochimerism displayed high graft-versus-host to host-versus-graft clonal ratios.

About this clone: Its antigen remains unknown.

This TCR was recovered from a human donor who was the organ donor for an intestinal transplant. The sample in question was unstimulated CD4+ T cells sorted from spleen or lymph node cells, obtained before transplant.

CDR3 amino acids: CASSFGTATGELFF. For the CDR3, the DNA is TGTGCCAGCAGCTTCGGGACAGCCACCGGGGAGCTGTTTTTT. This chain connects TRBV7-9 to TRBJ2-2; 7 nucleotides agree with TRBD1. CDR1 is SEHNR, CDR2 FQNEAQ, per germline (reference sequence). The CDR3 loop spans 14 amino acids. The J segment lost 4 bases and the V segment lost 3 bases, leaving 2 bases of the junction unmatched.